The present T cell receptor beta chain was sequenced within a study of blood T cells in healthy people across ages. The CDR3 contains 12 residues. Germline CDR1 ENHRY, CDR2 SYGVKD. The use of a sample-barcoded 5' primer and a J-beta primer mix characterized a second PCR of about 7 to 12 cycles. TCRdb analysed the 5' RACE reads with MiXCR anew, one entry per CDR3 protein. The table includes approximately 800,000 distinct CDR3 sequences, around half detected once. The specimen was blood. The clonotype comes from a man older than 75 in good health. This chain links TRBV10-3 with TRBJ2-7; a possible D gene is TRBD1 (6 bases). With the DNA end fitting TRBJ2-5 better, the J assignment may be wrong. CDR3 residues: CAIRTGSGTQYF. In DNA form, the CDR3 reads TGTGCCATCAGGACAGGTTCGGGGACCCAGTACTTC.